This is a list of T cell receptor beta chains from one sample in a study of OX40 agonist ivuxolimab in advanced cancers. Data came from immunoSEQ multiplex PCR; TCRdb stores just in-frame clones and leaves some out. This table has some 75,000 clones, about 85% appearing once. Sequenced here: CD4+ or CD8+ T cells sorted from blood, sampled in a trial of the OX40 agonist ivuxolimab. These receptors were obtained from an adult with an advanced solid tumor such as melanoma, head and neck, liver or kidney cancer. Both conserved end residues are part of each CDR3. D genes are given only for firm matches. Where a row states a size, it is once, few, many or the class of an expanded clone; other rows omit it.

v_call: TRBV7-2; j_call: TRBJ1-2; clone_size: .; d_call: .; cdr3_nt: TGTGCCAGCAGCCGGGGGGGGGCCTATGGCTACACCTTC; cdr3_aa: CASSRGGAYGYTF
v_call: TRBV27; j_call: TRBJ1-1; clone_size: .; d_call: .; cdr3_nt: TGTGCCAGCAGTTTCACCTTTGACAGCCGTGAAGCTTTCTTT; cdr3_aa: CASSFTFDSREAFF
v_call: TRBV4-2; j_call: TRBJ1-4; clone_size: .; d_call: .; cdr3_nt: TGTGCCAGCAGCCAAGAGGGGGGGGCGGAAAAACTGTTTTTT; cdr3_aa: CASSQEGGAEKLFF
v_call: TRBV7-9; j_call: TRBJ2-6; clone_size: .; d_call: .; cdr3_nt: TGTGCCAGCAGCTTAGCGGGACCTCAGGGGGCCAACGTCCTGACTTTC; cdr3_aa: CASSLAGPQGANVLTF
v_call: TRBV15; j_call: TRBJ2-6; clone_size: .; d_call: TRBD2; cdr3_nt: TGTGCCACCAGCAGTTTCAAAGGTAGCGGGATGTCTGGGGCCAACGTCCTGACTTTC; cdr3_aa: CATSSFKGSGMSGANVLTF
v_call: TRBV9; j_call: TRBJ1-1; clone_size: once; d_call: .; cdr3_nt: TGTGCCAGCAGCGTAGAAGGGGAGGGGACTGAAGCTTTCTTT; cdr3_aa: CASSVEGEGTEAFF
v_call: TRBV19; j_call: TRBJ1-5; clone_size: .; d_call: .; cdr3_nt: TGTGCCAGTAGTATCAGGGTGGGGCAGGAGCATCAGCCCCAGCATTTT; cdr3_aa: CASSIRVGQEHQPQHF
v_call: TRBV25-1; j_call: TRBJ1-2; clone_size: few; d_call: .; cdr3_nt: TGTGCCAGCAGCGACATCGGATCTAACTATGGCTACACCTTC; cdr3_aa: CASSDIGSNYGYTF
v_call: TRBV5-4; j_call: TRBJ2-5; clone_size: .; d_call: TRBD2; cdr3_nt: TGTGCCAGCAGCTTGGAAGCTAGCGGGGGGGGAGAGACCCAGTACTTC; cdr3_aa: CASSLEASGGGETQYF
v_call: TRBV19; j_call: TRBJ2-5; clone_size: few; d_call: TRBD2; cdr3_nt: TGTGCCAGTAGCCGGGGACTAGCGGGAGAAGAGACCCAGTACTTC; cdr3_aa: CASSRGLAGEETQYF
v_call: TRBV7-2; j_call: TRBJ2-5; clone_size: .; d_call: .; cdr3_nt: TGTGCCAGCGCTACAGTCTTTCAAGAGACCCAGTACTTC; cdr3_aa: CASATVFQETQYF
v_call: TRBV12-5; j_call: TRBJ1-2; clone_size: .; d_call: TRBD1; cdr3_nt: TGTGCTAGTGGTTTGGTAGGACAGGGCCATTCCCCTAACTATGGCTACACCTTC; cdr3_aa: CASGLVGQGHSPNYGYTF
v_call: TRBV29-1; j_call: TRBJ2-7; clone_size: .; d_call: TRBD1; cdr3_nt: TGCAGCGTGCTCCGGGACAGGGAGTTTGAGCAGTACTTC; cdr3_aa: CSVLRDREFEQYF
v_call: TRBV14; j_call: TRBJ1-3; clone_size: .; d_call: .; cdr3_nt: TGTGCCAGCAGCCAAGTTGAACCCTTGGACACCATATATTTT; cdr3_aa: CASSQVEPLDTIYF
v_call: TRBV18; j_call: TRBJ2-7; clone_size: .; d_call: TRBD2; cdr3_nt: TGTGCCAGCTCCGCCCAGCCGGGGACTAGCGGCTACGAGCAGTACTTC; cdr3_aa: CASSAQPGTSGYEQYF
v_call: TRBV10-2; j_call: TRBJ1-1; clone_size: .; d_call: .; cdr3_nt: TGCGCCAGCAGGTTGACAGGATTAAACACTGAAGCTTTCTTT; cdr3_aa: CASRLTGLNTEAFF
v_call: TRBV19; j_call: TRBJ1-2; clone_size: .; d_call: .; cdr3_nt: TGTGCCAGTAGTATTGGAGACGGGGGAAAATATGGCTACACCTTC; cdr3_aa: CASSIGDGGKYGYTF
v_call: TRBV28; j_call: TRBJ2-7; clone_size: .; d_call: TRBD2; cdr3_nt: TGTGCCAGCAGTTTGTACGGTCTAGCGGGAGACTCCTACGAGCAGTACTTC; cdr3_aa: CASSLYGLAGDSYEQYF
v_call: TRBV7-2; j_call: TRBJ2-5; clone_size: .; d_call: TRBD2; cdr3_nt: TGTGCCAGCAGCTCCGGAGGAGCGGGGGGCCTGGGGACCCAGTACTTC; cdr3_aa: CASSSGGAGGLGTQYF
v_call: TRBV9; j_call: TRBJ1-2; clone_size: .; d_call: TRBD1; cdr3_nt: TGTGCCAGCAGCGGACAGGGGGCAAGTGGCTACACCTTC; cdr3_aa: CASSGQGASGYTF
v_call: TRBV30; j_call: TRBJ2-5; clone_size: .; d_call: .; cdr3_nt: TGTGCCTGGGGCAATGACAGGGAGGGGGAGACCCAGTACTTC; cdr3_aa: CAWGNDREGETQYF
v_call: TRBV11-3; j_call: TRBJ1-2; clone_size: .; d_call: TRBD1; cdr3_nt: TGTGCCAGCAGCTTAGTGTTTTACGGGACAGCTAACTATGGCTACACCTTC; cdr3_aa: CASSLVFYGTANYGYTF
v_call: TRBV6-6; j_call: TRBJ2-7; clone_size: .; d_call: .; cdr3_nt: TGTGCCAGCACCGCGGGCGACGAGCAGTACTTC; cdr3_aa: CASTAGDEQYF
v_call: TRBV7-2; j_call: TRBJ2-3; clone_size: once; d_call: .; cdr3_nt: TGTGCCAGCAGCTTAATAGGGGGGCCGGGCCCAGATACGCAGTATTTT; cdr3_aa: CASSLIGGPGPDTQYF
v_call: TRBV9; j_call: TRBJ1-3; clone_size: .; d_call: TRBD1; cdr3_nt: TGTGCCAGCAGCGTCACCGGGACAGACATATATTTT; cdr3_aa: CASSVTGTDIYF
v_call: TRBV2; j_call: TRBJ2-5; clone_size: .; d_call: TRBD1; cdr3_nt: TGTGCCAGCAGTGGGTCCAGGGGGCAGCGGGAGACCCAGTACTTC; cdr3_aa: CASSGSRGQRETQYF
v_call: TRBV5-5; j_call: TRBJ1-2; clone_size: .; d_call: .; cdr3_nt: TGTGCCAGCAGCTCAGCGGAGGGAACTAACTATGGCTACACCTTC; cdr3_aa: CASSSAEGTNYGYTF
v_call: TRBV7-8; j_call: TRBJ1-1; clone_size: .; d_call: .; cdr3_nt: TGTGCCAGCAGCTTAGGAGGGATTTTGAACACTGAAGCTTTCTTT; cdr3_aa: CASSLGGILNTEAFF
v_call: TRBV5-1; j_call: TRBJ2-5; clone_size: .; d_call: .; cdr3_nt: TGCGCCAGCAGCTACCAAGAGACCCAGTACTTC; cdr3_aa: CASSYQETQYF
v_call: TRBV5-1; j_call: TRBJ1-3; clone_size: .; d_call: TRBD1; cdr3_nt: TGCGCCAGCAGCCAGACCGGGACAGCGGGAAACACCATATATTTT; cdr3_aa: CASSQTGTAGNTIYF
v_call: TRBV6-1; j_call: TRBJ1-2; clone_size: .; d_call: .; cdr3_nt: TGTGCCAGCAGTGAAGCAGGCTTCGACAGCCTTCTGGGCTACACCTTC; cdr3_aa: CASSEAGFDSLLGYTF
v_call: TRBV4-3; j_call: TRBJ1-6; clone_size: .; d_call: TRBD1; cdr3_nt: TGCGCCAGCAGCCAAGATACAGGGGTGAGGTCACCCCTCCACTTT; cdr3_aa: CASSQDTGVRSPLHF
v_call: TRBV20-1; j_call: TRBJ1-2; clone_size: .; d_call: .; cdr3_nt: TGCAGTGCTAGTACCGGGGGGGGCTACACCTTC; cdr3_aa: CSASTGGGYTF
v_call: TRBV12-5; j_call: TRBJ1-5; clone_size: once; d_call: .; cdr3_nt: TGTGCTAGTGGTTTAGTGGCGGATCAGCCCCAGCATTTT; cdr3_aa: CASGLVADQPQHF
v_call: TRBV18; j_call: TRBJ1-6; clone_size: few; d_call: .; cdr3_nt: TGTGCCAGCTCACAAGGCCAGGGTCCAGCCCTCCACTTT; cdr3_aa: CASSQGQGPALHF
v_call: TRBV7-7; j_call: TRBJ2-1; clone_size: .; d_call: TRBD2; cdr3_nt: TGTGCTAGCAGCTTAGCGGGAGCTAATGAGCAGTTCTTC; cdr3_aa: CASSLAGANEQFF
v_call: TRBV15; j_call: TRBJ1-1; clone_size: .; d_call: .; cdr3_nt: TGTGCCACCGGGAACGGAGTAATGAACACTGAAGCTTTCTTT; cdr3_aa: CATGNGVMNTEAFF
v_call: TRBV7-2; j_call: TRBJ2-5; clone_size: .; d_call: .; cdr3_nt: TGTGCCAGCAGCCAGTTTGGGGACCAAGAGACCCAGTACTTC; cdr3_aa: CASSQFGDQETQYF
v_call: TRBV6-4; j_call: TRBJ2-7; clone_size: few; d_call: .; cdr3_nt: TGTGCCAGCAGTGTGCAGGGGGGCTACGAGCAGTACTTC; cdr3_aa: CASSVQGGYEQYF
v_call: TRBV18; j_call: TRBJ2-1; clone_size: few; d_call: TRBD1; cdr3_nt: TGTGCCAGCTCACCCCTGACAGGGGCACGACATGAGCAGTTCTTC; cdr3_aa: CASSPLTGARHEQFF
v_call: TRBV7-9; j_call: TRBJ1-1; clone_size: few; d_call: TRBD1; cdr3_nt: TGTGCCAGCAGCTTCGGACAGGGCACTGAAGCTTTCTTT; cdr3_aa: CASSFGQGTEAFF
v_call: TRBV4-3; j_call: TRBJ2-3; clone_size: .; d_call: .; cdr3_nt: TGCGCCAGCAGCTCCCAACGGACGGGCACAGATACGCAGTATTTT; cdr3_aa: CASSSQRTGTDTQYF
v_call: TRBV2; j_call: TRBJ2-1; clone_size: .; d_call: TRBD2; cdr3_nt: TGTGCCTCGGCGGCTGAGGGAGGGTCCTACAATGAGCAGTTCTTC; cdr3_aa: CASAAEGGSYNEQFF
v_call: TRBV5-4; j_call: TRBJ2-3; clone_size: .; d_call: .; cdr3_nt: TGTGCCAGCAGCCTGACGACACCCTCTAGCACAGATACGCAGTATTTT; cdr3_aa: CASSLTTPSSTDTQYF
v_call: TRBV5-6; j_call: TRBJ2-1; clone_size: few; d_call: TRBD2; cdr3_nt: TGTGCCAGCAGGGAACTAGCGTTCTCCTACAATGAGCAGTTCTTC; cdr3_aa: CASRELAFSYNEQFF
v_call: TRBV4-3; j_call: TRBJ1-2; clone_size: .; d_call: .; cdr3_nt: TGCGCCAGCAGCCAAGATCGAGGGTTTTCGGCTGGCTACACCTTC; cdr3_aa: CASSQDRGFSAGYTF
v_call: TRBV5-8; j_call: TRBJ2-2; clone_size: .; d_call: .; cdr3_nt: TGTGCCAGCCCCGTCTCGGGGGCGAACACCGGGGAGCTGTTTTTT; cdr3_aa: CASPVSGANTGELFF
v_call: TRBV4-3; j_call: TRBJ2-5; clone_size: .; d_call: TRBD1; cdr3_nt: TGCGCCAGCAGCCAACCGGGACAGATGGAGACCCAGTACTTC; cdr3_aa: CASSQPGQMETQYF